The clone carrying this T cell receptor (beta chain) was counted only a few times. As yet, its antigen is unknown. Molecules of cDNA were individually given unique molecular identifiers that were attached to them. TCRdb re-called the 5' RACE reads with MiXCR, one entry per CDR3 protein. The sample holds about 110,000 distinct CDR3 sequences, around 10% seen once. This specimen comes from a study of early T cells in non-severe SARS-CoV-2 infection. This CDR3 has 13 amino acids. Germline CDR1 reads SGDLS; CDR2 reads YYNGEE. V lost 0 bases and J lost 8, with 9 bases in between. Study results and caveats: VDJdb matching skewed toward anti-spike CD8 responses, missing private and CD4 specificities.

V gene TRBV9 combines with J gene TRBJ2-1, with D possibly TRBD1 on 6 matching bases. Sequences were obtained from whole blood. The TCR sequence derives from an adult who was a healthcare worker with PCR-confirmed SARS-CoV-2 infection or an uninfected control (not recorded which). The CDR3 is CASSVVSGDEQFF. CDR3 in DNA: TGTGCCAGCAGCGTAGTATCAGGGGATGAGCAGTTCTTC.